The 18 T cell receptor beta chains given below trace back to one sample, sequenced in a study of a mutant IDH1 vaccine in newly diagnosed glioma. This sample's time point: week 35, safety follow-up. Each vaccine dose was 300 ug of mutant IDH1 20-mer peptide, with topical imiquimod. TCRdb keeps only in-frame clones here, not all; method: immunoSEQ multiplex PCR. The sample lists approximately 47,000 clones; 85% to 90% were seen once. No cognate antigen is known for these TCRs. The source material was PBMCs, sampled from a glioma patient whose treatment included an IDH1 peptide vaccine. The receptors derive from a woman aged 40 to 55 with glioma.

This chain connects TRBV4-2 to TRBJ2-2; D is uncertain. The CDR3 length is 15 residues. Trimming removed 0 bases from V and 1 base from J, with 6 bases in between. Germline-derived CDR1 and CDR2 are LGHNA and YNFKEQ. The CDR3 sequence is CASSQDPVNTGELFF. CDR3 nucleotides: TGTGCCAGCAGCCAAGATCCAGTGAACACCGGGGAGCTGTTTTTT.

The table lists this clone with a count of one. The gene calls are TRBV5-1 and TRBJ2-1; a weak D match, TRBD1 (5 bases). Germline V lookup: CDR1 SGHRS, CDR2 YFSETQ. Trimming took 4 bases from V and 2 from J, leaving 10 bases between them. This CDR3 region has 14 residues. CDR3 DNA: TGCGCCAGCAGCGTGACAGAAACCTACAATGAGCAGTTCTTC. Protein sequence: CASSVTETYNEQFF.

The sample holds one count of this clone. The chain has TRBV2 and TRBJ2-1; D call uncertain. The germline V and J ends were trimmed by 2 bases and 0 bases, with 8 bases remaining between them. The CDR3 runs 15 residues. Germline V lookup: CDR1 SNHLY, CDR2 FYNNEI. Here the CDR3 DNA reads TGTGCCAGCAGTGAAAACCCCAGCTCCTACAATGAGCAGTTCTTC. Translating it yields CASSENPSSYNEQFF.

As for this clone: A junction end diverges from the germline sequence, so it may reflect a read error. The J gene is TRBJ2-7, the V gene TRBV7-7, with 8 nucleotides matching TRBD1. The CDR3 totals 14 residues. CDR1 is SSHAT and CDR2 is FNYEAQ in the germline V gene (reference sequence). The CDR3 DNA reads TGTGCTAGCAGCAAAGGACAGGGACGCTACGAGCAGTACTTC. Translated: CASSKGQGRYEQYF.

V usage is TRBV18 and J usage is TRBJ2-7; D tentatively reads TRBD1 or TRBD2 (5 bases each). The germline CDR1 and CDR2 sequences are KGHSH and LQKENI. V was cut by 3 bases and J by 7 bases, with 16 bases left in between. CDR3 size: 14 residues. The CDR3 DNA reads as TGTGCCAGCTCACCTTTGACCGGGGCGAGGGAGCAGTACTTC. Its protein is CASSPLTGAREQYF.

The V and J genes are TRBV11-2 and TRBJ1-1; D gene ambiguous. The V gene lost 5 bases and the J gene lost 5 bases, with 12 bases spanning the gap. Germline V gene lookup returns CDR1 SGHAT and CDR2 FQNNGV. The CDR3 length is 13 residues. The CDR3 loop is CASSPRTLTEAFF. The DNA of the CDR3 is TGTGCCAGCAGCCCCCGGACCTTAACTGAAGCTTTCTTT.

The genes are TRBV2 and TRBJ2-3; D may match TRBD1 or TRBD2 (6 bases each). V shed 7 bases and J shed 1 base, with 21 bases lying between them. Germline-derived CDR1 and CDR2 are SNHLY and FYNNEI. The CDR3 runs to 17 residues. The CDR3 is CASTLTGGSKGTDTQYF. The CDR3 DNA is TGTGCCAGCACCCTAACCGGGGGCTCCAAAGGCACAGATACGCAGTATTTT.

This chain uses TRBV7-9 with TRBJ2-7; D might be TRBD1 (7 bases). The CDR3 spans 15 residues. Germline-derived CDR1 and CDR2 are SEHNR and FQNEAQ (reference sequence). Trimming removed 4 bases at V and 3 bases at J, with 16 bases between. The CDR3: CASSSFRGANYEQYF. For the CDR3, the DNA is TGTGCCAGCAGCTCCTTCAGGGGGGCCAACTACGAGCAGTACTTC.

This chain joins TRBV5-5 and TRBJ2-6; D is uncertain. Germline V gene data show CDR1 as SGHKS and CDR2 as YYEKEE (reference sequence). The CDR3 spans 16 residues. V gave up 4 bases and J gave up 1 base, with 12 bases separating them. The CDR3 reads CASSPITVSGANVLTF. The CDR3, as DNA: TGTGCCAGCAGCCCGATCACAGTTTCTGGGGCCAACGTCCTGACTTTC.

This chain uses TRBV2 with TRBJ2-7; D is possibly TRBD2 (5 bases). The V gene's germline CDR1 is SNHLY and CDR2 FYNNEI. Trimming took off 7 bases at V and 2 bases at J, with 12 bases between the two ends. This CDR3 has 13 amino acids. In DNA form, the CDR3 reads TGTGCCAGCATGGGAGCGGAGACCTACGAGCAGTACTTC. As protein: CASMGAETYEQYF. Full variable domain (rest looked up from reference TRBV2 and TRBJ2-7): EPEVTQTPSHQVTQMGQEVILRCVPISNHLYFYWYRQILGQKVEFLVSFYNNEISEKSEIFDDQFSVERPDGSNFTLKIRSTKLEDSAMYFCASMGAETYEQYFGPGTRLTVT.

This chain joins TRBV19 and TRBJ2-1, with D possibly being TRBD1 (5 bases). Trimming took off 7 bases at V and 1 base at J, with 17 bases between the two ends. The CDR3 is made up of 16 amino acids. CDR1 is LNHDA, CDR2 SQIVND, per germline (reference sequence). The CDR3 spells CASTPGRGSSYNEQFF. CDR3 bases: TGTGCCAGTACCCCCGGTAGGGGATCATCCTACAATGAGCAGTTCTTC.

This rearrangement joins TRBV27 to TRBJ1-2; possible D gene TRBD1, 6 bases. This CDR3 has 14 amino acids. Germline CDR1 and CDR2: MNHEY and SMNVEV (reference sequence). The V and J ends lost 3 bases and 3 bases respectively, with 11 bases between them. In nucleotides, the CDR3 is TGTGCCAGCAGTTTCGGACAGTCTTACTATGGCTACACCTTC. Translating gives CASSFGQSYYGYTF.

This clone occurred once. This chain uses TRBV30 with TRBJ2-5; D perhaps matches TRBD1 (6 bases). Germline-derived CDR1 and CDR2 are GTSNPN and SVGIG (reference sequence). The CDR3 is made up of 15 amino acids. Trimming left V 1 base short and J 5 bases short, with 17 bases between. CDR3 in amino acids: CAWSGVGLRGETQYF. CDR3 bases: TGTGCCTGGAGTGGGGTTGGGCTGAGGGGGGAGACCCAGTACTTC.

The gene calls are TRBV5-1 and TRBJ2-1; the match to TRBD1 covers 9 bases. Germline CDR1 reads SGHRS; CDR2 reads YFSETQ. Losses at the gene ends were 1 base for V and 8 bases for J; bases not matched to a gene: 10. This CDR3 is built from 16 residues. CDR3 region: CASSLSPGTGLDEQFF. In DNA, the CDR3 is TGCGCCAGCAGCTTGTCCCCCGGGACAGGGTTGGATGAGCAGTTCTTC.

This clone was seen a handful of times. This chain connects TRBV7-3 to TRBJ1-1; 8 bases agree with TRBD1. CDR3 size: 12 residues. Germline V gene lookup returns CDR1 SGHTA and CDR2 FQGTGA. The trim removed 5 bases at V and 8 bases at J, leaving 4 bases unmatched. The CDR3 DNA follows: TGTGCCAGCAGCACACAGGGGGGGGAAGCTTTCTTT. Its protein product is CASSTQGGEAFF. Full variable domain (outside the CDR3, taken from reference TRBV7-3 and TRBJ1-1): GAGVSQTPSNKVTEKGKYVELRCDPISGHTALYWYRQSLGQGPEFLIYFQGTGAADDSGLPNDRFFAVRPEGSVSTLKIQRTERGDSAVYLCASSTQGGEAFFGQGTRLTVV.

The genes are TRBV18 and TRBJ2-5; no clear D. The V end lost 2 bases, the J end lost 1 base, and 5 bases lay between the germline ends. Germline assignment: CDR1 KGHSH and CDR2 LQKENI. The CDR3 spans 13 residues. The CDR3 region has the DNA TGTGCCAGCTCACCAGGCCTCCAAGAGACCCAGTACTTC. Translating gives CASSPGLQETQYF.

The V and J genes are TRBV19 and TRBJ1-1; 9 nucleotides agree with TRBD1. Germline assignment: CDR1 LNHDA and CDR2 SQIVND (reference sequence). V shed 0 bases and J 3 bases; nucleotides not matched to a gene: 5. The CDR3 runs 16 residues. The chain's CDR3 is CASSIEGTGIHTEAFF. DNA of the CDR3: TGTGCCAGTAGTATAGAGGGGACAGGGATCCACACTGAAGCTTTCTTT.

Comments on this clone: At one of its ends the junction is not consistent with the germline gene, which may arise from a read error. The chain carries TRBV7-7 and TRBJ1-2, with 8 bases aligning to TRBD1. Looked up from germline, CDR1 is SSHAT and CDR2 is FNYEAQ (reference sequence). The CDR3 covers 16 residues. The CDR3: CASSLKLEDRDYGYTF. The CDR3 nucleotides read TGTGCTAGCAGCTTAAAGCTAGAGGACAGGGACTATGGCTACACCTTC.